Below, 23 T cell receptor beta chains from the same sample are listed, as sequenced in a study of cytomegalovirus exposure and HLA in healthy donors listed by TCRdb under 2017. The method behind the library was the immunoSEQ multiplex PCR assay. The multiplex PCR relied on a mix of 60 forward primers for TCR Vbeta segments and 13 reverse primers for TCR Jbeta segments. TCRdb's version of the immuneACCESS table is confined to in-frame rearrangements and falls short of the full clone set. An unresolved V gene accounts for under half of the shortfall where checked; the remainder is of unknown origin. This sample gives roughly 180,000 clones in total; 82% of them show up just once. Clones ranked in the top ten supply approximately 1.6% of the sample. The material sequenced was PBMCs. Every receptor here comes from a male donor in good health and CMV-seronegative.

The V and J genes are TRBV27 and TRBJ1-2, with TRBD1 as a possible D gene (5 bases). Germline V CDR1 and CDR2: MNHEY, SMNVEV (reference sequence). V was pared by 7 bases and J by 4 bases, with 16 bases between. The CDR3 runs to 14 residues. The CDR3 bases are TGTGCCAGCACCTCCCGGGGGACCACCTATGGCTACACCTTC. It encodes CASTSRGTTYGYTF.

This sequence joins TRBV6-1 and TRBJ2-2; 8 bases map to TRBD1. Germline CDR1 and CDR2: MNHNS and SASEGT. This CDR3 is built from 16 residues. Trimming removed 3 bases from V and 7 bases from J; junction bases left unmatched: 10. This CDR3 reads CASSDGPGRGLGELFF. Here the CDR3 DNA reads TGTGCCAGCAGTGACGGTCCTGGCAGGGGGCTCGGGGAGCTGTTTTTT.

CDR3 in DNA: TGTGCCAGCAGCCTGAGCGGCCGCACAGATACGCAGTATTTT. This translates into CASSLSGRTDTQYF. The chain couples TRBV7-7 to TRBJ2-3; tentative D call: TRBD2 (5 bases). The CDR3 extends over 14 amino acids. V was cut by 5 bases and J by 1 base, with 10 bases left in between. Germline V CDR1 and CDR2: SSHAT, FNYEAQ (reference sequence).

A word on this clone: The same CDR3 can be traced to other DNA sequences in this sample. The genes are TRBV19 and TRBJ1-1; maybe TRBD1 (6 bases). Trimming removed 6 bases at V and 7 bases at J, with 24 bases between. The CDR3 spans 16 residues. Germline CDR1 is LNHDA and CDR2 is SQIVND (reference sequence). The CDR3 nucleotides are TGTGCCAGTAGCACCCACAGGGAGTACGATCTCCATGAAGCTTTCTTT. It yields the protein CASSTHREYDLHEAFF.

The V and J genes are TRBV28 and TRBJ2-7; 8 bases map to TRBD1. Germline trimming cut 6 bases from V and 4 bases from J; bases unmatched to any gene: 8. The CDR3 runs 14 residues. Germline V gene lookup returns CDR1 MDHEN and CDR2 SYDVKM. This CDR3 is CASSPGQVGYEQYF. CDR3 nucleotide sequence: TGTGCCAGCAGCCCGGGACAGGTCGGATACGAGCAGTACTTC.

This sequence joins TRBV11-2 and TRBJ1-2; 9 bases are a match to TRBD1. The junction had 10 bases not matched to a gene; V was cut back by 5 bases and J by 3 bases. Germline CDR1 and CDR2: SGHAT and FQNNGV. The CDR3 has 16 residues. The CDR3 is CASSPTGGPPHYGYTF. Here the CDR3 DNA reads TGTGCCAGCAGCCCGACAGGGGGGCCCCCTCACTATGGCTACACCTTC.

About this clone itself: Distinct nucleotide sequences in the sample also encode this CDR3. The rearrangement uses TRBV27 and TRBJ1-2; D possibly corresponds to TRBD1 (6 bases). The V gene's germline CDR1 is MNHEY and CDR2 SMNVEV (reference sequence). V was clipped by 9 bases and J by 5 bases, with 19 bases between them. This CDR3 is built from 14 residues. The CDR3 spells CASSIARDKYGYTF. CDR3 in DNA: TGTGCCAGTAGTATAGCCCGGGACAAGTATGGCTACACCTTC.

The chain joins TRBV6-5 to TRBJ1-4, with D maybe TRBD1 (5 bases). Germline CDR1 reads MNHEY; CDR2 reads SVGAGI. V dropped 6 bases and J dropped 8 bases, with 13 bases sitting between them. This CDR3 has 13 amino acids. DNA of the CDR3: TGTGCCAGCAGAGGGGCCCGGTGGGAAAAACTGTTTTTT. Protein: CASRGARWEKLFF.

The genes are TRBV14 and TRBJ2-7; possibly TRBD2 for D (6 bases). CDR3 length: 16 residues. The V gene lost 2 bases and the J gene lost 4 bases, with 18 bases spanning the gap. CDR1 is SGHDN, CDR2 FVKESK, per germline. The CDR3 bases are TGTGCCAGCAGCCAACAATTAGGGCCCGCGGGATACGAGCAGTACTTC. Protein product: CASSQQLGPAGYEQYF.

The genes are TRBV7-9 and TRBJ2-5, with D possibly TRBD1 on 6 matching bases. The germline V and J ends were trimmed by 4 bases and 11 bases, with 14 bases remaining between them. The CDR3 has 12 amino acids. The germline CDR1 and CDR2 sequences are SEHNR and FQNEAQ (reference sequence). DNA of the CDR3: TGTGCCAGCAGCTCACAGGGTAGGGAGCAGTACTTC. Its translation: CASSSQGREQYF.

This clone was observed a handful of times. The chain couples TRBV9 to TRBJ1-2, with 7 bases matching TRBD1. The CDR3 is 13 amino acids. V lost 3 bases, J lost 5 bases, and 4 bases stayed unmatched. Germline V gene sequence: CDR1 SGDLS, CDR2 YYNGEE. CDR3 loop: CASSGQGLYGYTF. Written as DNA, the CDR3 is TGTGCCAGCAGCGGACAGGGTCTATATGGCTACACCTTC.

CDR3 coding DNA: TGTGCCAGCTCACCACCCGACTTAGTGCATGAGCAGTTCTTC. Translating it yields CASSPPDLVHEQFF. V is TRBV18 and J is TRBJ2-1; unclear D gene. V was pared by 0 bases and J by 8 bases, with 11 bases between. Germline V CDR1 and CDR2: KGHSH, LQKENI. This CDR3 is built from 14 residues.

This CDR3 reads CASSSTGTELGQTEAFF. The CDR3 DNA is TGTGCCAGCAGCTCGACCGGGACAGAACTGGGACAGACTGAAGCTTTCTTT. The chain has TRBV4-2 and TRBJ1-1; 7 positions match TRBD1. This CDR3 is 17 amino acids long. Germline assignment: CDR1 LGHNA and CDR2 YNFKEQ. V shed 5 bases and J 5 bases; nucleotides not matched to a gene: 17.

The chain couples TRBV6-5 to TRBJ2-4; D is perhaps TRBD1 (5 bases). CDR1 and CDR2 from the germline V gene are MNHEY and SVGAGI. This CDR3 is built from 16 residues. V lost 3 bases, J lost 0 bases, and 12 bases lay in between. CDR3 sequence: CASSYKGPIAKNIQYF. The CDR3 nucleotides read TGTGCCAGCAGTTATAAGGGGCCAATAGCCAAAAACATTCAGTACTTC.

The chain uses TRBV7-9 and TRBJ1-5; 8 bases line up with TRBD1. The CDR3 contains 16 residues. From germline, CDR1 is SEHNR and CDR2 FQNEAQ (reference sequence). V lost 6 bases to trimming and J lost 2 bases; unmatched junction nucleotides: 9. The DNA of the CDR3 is TGTGCCAGCAGGCCCACACAGGGGGGGGGCAATCAGCCCCAGCATTTT. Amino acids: CASRPTQGGGNQPQHF.

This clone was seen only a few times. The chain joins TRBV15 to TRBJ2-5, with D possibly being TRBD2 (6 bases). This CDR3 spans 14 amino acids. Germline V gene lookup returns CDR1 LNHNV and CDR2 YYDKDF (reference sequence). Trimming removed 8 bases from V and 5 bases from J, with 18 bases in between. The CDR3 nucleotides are TGTGCCACCCGTCAAGGGCGGGGCCCGGAGACCCAGTACTTC. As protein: CATRQGRGPETQYF.

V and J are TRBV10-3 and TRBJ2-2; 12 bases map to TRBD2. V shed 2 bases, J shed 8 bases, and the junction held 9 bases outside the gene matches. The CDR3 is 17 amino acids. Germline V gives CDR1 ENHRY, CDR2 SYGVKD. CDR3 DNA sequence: TGTGCCATCAGTGAGGGTCGACTAGCGGGAGTCGCGGGGGAGCTGTTTTTT. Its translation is CAISEGRLAGVAGELFF.

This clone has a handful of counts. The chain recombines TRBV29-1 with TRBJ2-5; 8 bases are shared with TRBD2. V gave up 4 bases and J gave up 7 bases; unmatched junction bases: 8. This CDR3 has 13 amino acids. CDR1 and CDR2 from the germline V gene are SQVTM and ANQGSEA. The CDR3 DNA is TGCAGCGTTGGGACTAGCTCTCAAAGGACCCAGTACTTC. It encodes CSVGTSSQRTQYF.

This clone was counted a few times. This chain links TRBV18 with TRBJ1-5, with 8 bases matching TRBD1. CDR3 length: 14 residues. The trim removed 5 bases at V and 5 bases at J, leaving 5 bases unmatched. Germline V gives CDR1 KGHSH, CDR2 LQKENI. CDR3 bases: TGTGCCAGCTCATCTCAGGGGGCGGATCAGCCCCAGCATTTT. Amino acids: CASSSQGADQPQHF.

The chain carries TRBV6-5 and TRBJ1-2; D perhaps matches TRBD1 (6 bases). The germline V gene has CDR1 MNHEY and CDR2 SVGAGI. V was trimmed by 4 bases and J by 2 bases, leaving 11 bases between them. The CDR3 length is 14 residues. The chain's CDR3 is CASSSRGANYGYTF. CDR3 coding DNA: TGTGCCAGCAGTTCTCGGGGGGCGAACTATGGCTACACCTTC.

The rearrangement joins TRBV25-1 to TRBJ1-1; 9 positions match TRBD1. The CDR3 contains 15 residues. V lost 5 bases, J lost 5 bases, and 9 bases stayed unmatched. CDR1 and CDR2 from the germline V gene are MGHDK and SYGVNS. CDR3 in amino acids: CASSPPTGGWTEAFF. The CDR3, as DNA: TGTGCCAGCAGTCCACCCACAGGGGGCTGGACTGAAGCTTTCTTT. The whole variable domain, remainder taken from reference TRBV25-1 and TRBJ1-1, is EADIYQTPRYLVIGTGKKITLECSQTMGHDKMYWYQQDPGMELHLIHYSYGVNSTEKGDLSSESTVSRIRTEHFPLTLESARPSHTSQYLCASSPPTGGWTEAFFGQGTRLTVV.

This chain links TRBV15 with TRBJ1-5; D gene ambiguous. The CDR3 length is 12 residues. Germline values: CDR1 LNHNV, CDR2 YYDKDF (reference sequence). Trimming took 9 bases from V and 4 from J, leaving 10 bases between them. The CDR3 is CATVLLNQPQHF. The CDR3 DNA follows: TGTGCCACTGTTCTCCTGAATCAGCCCCAGCATTTT.

This CDR3 is CASSLYSPDRGYEQYF. DNA of the CDR3: TGCGCCAGCAGCTTGTATTCCCCGGACAGGGGATACGAGCAGTACTTC. This rearrangement joins TRBV5-1 to TRBJ2-7; the match to TRBD1 covers 9 bases. Germline lookup yields CDR1 SGHRS and CDR2 YFSETQ. The CDR3 length is 16 residues. With V trimmed by 1 base and J by 4 bases, 9 bases remained unmatched.